Reported below is one T cell receptor beta chain. This receptor's antigen is unknown. No much larger clone is present one base from it, and per-base qualities are unavailable. Library creation used the immunoSEQ multiplex PCR assay. As stored in TCRdb, this immuneACCESS dataset retains in-frame rearrangements with V and J assigned. A fraction of the clones does not appear; measured against another copy, unresolved V genes explain less than half of the discrepancy, and the remainder lacks a known reason. This sample is represented by 69,000 or so clones; about 94% of them were singletons. The top ten clonotypes cover around 2.8% of the sample. The sample comes from a study of control samples from healthy donors and cancer patients (dated by TCRdb to 2018 to 2020). The CDR3 runs 15 amino acids, cysteine and phenylalanine included. The DNA shown is the 45-base CDR3, in frame from base 1. CDR1 and CDR2, looked up from the germline V gene (reference sequence), are MNHEY and SMNVEV. V is pared back by 1 base and J by 3 bases, with 13 bases lying between the germline termini.

The sequencing input was blood. The sequence came from a woman aged 25 to 39 in good health. The chain is made from TRBV27 and TRBJ2-7, with TRBD1 as a weak D call on 6 bases. The DNA sequence is given as TGTGCCAGCAGTTTATATTACGGACAGATCTACGAGCAGTACTTC. The translation is CASSLYYGQIYEQYF.